The following is a T cell receptor beta chain sequence with its context. Repertoires were generated with immunoSEQ multiplex PCR, while TCRdb's copy carries only in-frame clones and drops some. The sample yields 65,000 to 80,000 clones, approximately 94% seen once. Unmatched junction bases numbered 10, after V lost 7 bases and J lost 0 bases. The length of the CDR3 is 15 residues. Germline V lookup: CDR1 SQVTM, CDR2 ANQGSEA. These data belong to a study of cytomegalovirus exposure and HLA in healthy donors. The chain is built from TRBV29-1 and TRBJ1-1; the match to TRBD1 covers 8 bases. The sequence came from a woman aged 18-29 years in good health and CMV-seropositive. The sample consisted of PBMCs. The CDR3 here is CSARQGWGMNTEAFF. CDR3 in DNA: TGCAGCGCCCGACAGGGGTGGGGAATGAACACTGAAGCTTTCTTT.